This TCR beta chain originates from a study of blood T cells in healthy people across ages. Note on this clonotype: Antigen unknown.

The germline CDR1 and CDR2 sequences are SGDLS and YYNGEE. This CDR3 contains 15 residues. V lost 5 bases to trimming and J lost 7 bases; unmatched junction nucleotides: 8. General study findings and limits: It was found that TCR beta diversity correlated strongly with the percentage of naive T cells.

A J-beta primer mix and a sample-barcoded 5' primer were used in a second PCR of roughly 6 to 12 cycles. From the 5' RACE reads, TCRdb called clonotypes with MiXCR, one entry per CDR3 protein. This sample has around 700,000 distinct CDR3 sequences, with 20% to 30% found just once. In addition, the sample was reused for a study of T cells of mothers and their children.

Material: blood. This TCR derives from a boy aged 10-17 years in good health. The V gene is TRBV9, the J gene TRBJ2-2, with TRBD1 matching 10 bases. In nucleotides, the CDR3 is TGTGCCAGCAGTCCAACCGGGACAGGGGTCGGGGAGCTGTTTTTT. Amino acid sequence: CASSPTGTGVGELFF.